Presented here are 25 T cell receptor beta chains from one specimen sequenced in a study of brain T cells in children with intractable seizures. Using immunoSEQ multiplex PCR, the repertoire was profiled, and TCRdb retains in-frame clones only, with some absent. This table holds tens of thousands of clones, 90% to 95% found once. The sample was peripheral blood, taken at surgery. All receptors come from a girl aged 2 to 10 with Rasmussen encephalitis and intractable seizures.

The CDR3 DNA reads TGTGCCACAGGGCGGGACACTGAAGCTTTCTTT. Translating gives CATGRDTEAFF. The V gene is TRBV2, the J gene TRBJ1-1; a possible D gene is TRBD1 (5 bases). The CDR3 totals 11 residues. V was cut by 10 bases and J by 3 bases, with 9 bases left in between. CDR1 and CDR2 from the germline V gene are SNHLY and FYNNEI. Filled out from reference TRBV2 and TRBJ1-1, the complete variable domain reads EPEVTQTPSHQVTQMGQEVILRCVPISNHLYFYWYRQILGQKVEFLVSFYNNEISEKSEIFDDQFSVERPDGSNFTLKIRSTKLEDSAMYFCATGRDTEAFFGQGTRLTVV.

The chain employs TRBV14 and TRBJ2-7; D uncertain. Germline loops: CDR1 SGHDN, CDR2 FVKESK. Trimming took off 4 bases at V and 3 bases at J, with 7 bases between the two ends. The CDR3 has 12 amino acids. The CDR3 here is CASSRIYYEQYF. CDR3 DNA sequence: TGTGCCAGCAGCCGAATTTACTACGAGCAGTACTTC.

The V and J genes are TRBV5-6 and TRBJ1-5; D not certain. Trimming stripped 3 bases from V and 4 bases from J, with 11 bases between. CDR3 length: 14 residues. Per germline, CDR1 SGHDT and CDR2 YYEEEE. The CDR3 sequence is CASSSGRGNQPQHF. The CDR3 nucleotides are TGTGCCAGCAGCTCCGGGCGGGGTAATCAGCCCCAGCATTTT. The whole variable domain, remainder taken from reference TRBV5-6 and TRBJ1-5, is DAGVTQSPTHLIKTRGQQVTLRCSPKSGHDTVSWYQQALGQGPQFIFQYYEEEERQRGNFPDRFSGHQFPNYSSELNVNALLLGDSALYLCASSSGRGNQPQHFGDGTRLSIL.

The chain links TRBV11-2 to TRBJ2-7; 8 bases line up with TRBD2. The junction had 9 bases not matched to a gene; V was cut back by 2 bases and J by 3 bases. The CDR3 length is 16 residues. CDR1 is SGHAT and CDR2 is FQNNGV in the germline V gene. In DNA, the CDR3 is TGTGCCAGCAGCTTATTGGGCGGGGGGCCATTCTACGAGCAGTACTTC. Protein: CASSLLGGGPFYEQYF.

The chain has TRBV7-3 and TRBJ2-1; D gene unclear. The CDR3 is 14 residues long. Trimming shortened V by 0 bases and J by 7 bases, and 10 bases separated the two germline ends. Per the germline V gene, CDR1 is SGHTA and CDR2 is FQGTGA. Here the CDR3 reads CASSLTWQSNEQFF. The CDR3 nucleotides are TGTGCCAGCAGCTTAACGTGGCAGAGTAATGAGCAGTTCTTC.

The chain is built from TRBV9 and TRBJ2-7, with unresolved D. Trimming removed 0 bases at V and 6 bases at J, with 10 bases between. This CDR3 comprises 13 residues. Germline-derived CDR1 and CDR2 are SGDLS and YYNGEE. The CDR3: CASSVGDLGEQYF. For the CDR3, the DNA is TGTGCCAGCAGCGTAGGCGACTTAGGCGAGCAGTACTTC.

The rearrangement joins TRBV6-4 to TRBJ2-2, with D perhaps TRBD1 or TRBD2 (6 bases each). The CDR3 is made up of 16 amino acids. V was pared by 3 bases and J by 6 bases, with 17 bases between. The germline V gene encodes CDR1 MRHNA and CDR2 SNTAGT. CDR3 residues: CASSELGGPSSGELFF. CDR3 DNA: TGTGCCAGCAGTGAGCTGGGGGGCCCTTCGTCCGGGGAGCTGTTTTTT.

The chain uses TRBV30 and TRBJ2-6; tentative D call: TRBD1 (5 bases). The germline gives CDR1 GTSNPN, CDR2 SVGIG (reference sequence). This CDR3 has 14 residues. The V and J ends lost 5 bases and 2 bases respectively, with 10 bases between them. The CDR3 region is CAWAGFTGANVLTF. As DNA, the CDR3 is TGTGCCTGGGCAGGGTTCACTGGGGCCAACGTCCTGACTTTC.

This chain links TRBV29-1 with TRBJ2-3; D call uncertain. This CDR3 is 13 amino acids long. The V end lost 4 bases, the J end lost 2 bases, and 10 bases lay between the germline ends. Germline CDR1 and CDR2: SQVTM and ANQGSEA. In DNA form, the CDR3 reads TGCAGCGTTGTATCGGCCTTCACAGATACGCAGTATTTT. It codes for CSVVSAFTDTQYF.

The chain is built from TRBV3-1 (or the pseudogene TRBV3-2) and TRBJ1-2; D gene unclear. V was pared by 4 bases and J by 2 bases, with 14 bases between. This CDR3 spans 15 amino acids. Germline values: CDR1 LGHDT, CDR2 YNNKEL (reference sequence). In DNA, the CDR3 is TGTGCCAGCAGCCTCGCGGGGATTAGAAACTATGGCTACACCTTC. Its translation: CASSLAGIRNYGYTF.

This chain links TRBV19 with TRBJ1-4; D perhaps matches TRBD1 (5 bases). Germline assignment: CDR1 LNHDA and CDR2 SQIVND (reference sequence). The CDR3 is made up of 13 amino acids. V was cut by 6 bases and J by 6 bases, with 11 bases left in between. CDR3 residues: CASSSGIYEKLFF. CDR3 nucleotides: TGTGCCAGTAGCTCAGGGATTTATGAAAAACTGTTTTTT. Looking up the rest from reference TRBV19 and TRBJ1-4 gives the full variable domain: DGGITQSPKYLFRKEGQNVTLSCEQNLNHDAMYWYRQDPGQGLRLIYYSQIVNDFQKGDIAEGYSVSREKKESFPLTVTSAQKNPTAFYLCASSSGIYEKLFFGSGTQLSVL.

CDR3 in amino acids: CASLQGGYGYTF. DNA of the CDR3: TGTGCCTCCTTACAGGGTGGCTATGGCTACACCTTC. The rearrangement joins TRBV30 to TRBJ1-2; a possible D gene is TRBD1 (6 bases). V was clipped by 7 bases and J by 4 bases, with 13 bases between them. CDR3 length equals 12 residues. CDR1 GTSNPN and CDR2 SVGIG come from the germline V gene (reference sequence).

This clone is classed as medium-sized. The J gene is TRBJ2-2, the V gene TRBV4-1; no firm D call. V was shortened by 3 bases and J by 5 bases, with 4 bases between the two germline ends. The length of the CDR3 is 12 residues. Germline values: CDR1 MGHRA, CDR2 YSYEKL. The chain's CDR3 is CASSHGTGELFF. The CDR3 nucleotides are TGCGCCAGCAGCCACGGTACCGGGGAGCTGTTTTTT.

This chain links TRBV7-2 with TRBJ2-7, with 9 bases aligning to TRBD1. Germline loops: CDR1 SGHTA, CDR2 FQGNSA. The CDR3 loop spans 14 amino acids. V gave up 3 bases and J gave up 3 bases; unmatched junction bases: 3. The CDR3 loop reads CASSFGQGYYEQYF. CDR3 nucleotide sequence: TGTGCCAGCAGCTTCGGACAGGGGTACTACGAGCAGTACTTC.

The rearrangement joins TRBV6-5 to TRBJ2-1; 9 nucleotides agree with TRBD1. Losses at the gene ends were 6 bases for V and 5 bases for J; bases not matched to a gene: 8. CDR3 size: 15 residues. The germline V gene has CDR1 MNHEY and CDR2 SVGAGI. DNA of the CDR3: TGTGCCAGCAGGACCGGGACAGGGTGGCACAATGAGCAGTTCTTC. Amino acids: CASRTGTGWHNEQFF.

The gene calls are TRBV9 and TRBJ2-1; 10 bases line up with TRBD2. J was trimmed by 1 base and V by 4 bases; bases with no gene match: 5. This CDR3 is 16 amino acids long. The germline V gene encodes CDR1 SGDLS and CDR2 YYNGEE. CDR3 sequence reads: CASSPPTSGSYNEQFF. For the CDR3, the DNA is TGTGCCAGCAGCCCGCCGACTAGCGGGTCCTACAATGAGCAGTTCTTC.

This sequence joins TRBV24-1 and TRBJ2-1; D gene unclear. The CDR3 consists of 15 residues. The V end was cut by 3 bases, the J end by 9 bases, with 17 bases between. From germline, CDR1 is KGHDR and CDR2 SFDVKD. CDR3 residues: CATSDPRVFGSEQFF. The CDR3 DNA follows: TGTGCCACCAGTGATCCACGGGTATTTGGAAGTGAGCAGTTCTTC.

This clone was observed once. The CDR3 DNA reads TGTGCCAGCAGCCAAGATCTAGGAATTCCACCGGAGACCCAGTACTTC. Protein: CASSQDLGIPPETQYF. This rearrangement joins TRBV3-1 (or the pseudogene TRBV3-2) to TRBJ2-5; no clear D. The CDR3 spans 16 residues. Germline V lookup: CDR1 LGHDT, CDR2 YNNKEL (reference sequence). Trimming cost V 0 bases and J 5 bases, with 16 bases left between them.

The CDR3, as DNA: TGTGCCAGCAGCTTCGGGGGTTCTGGAAACACCATATATTTT. The encoded protein is CASSFGGSGNTIYF. This rearrangement joins TRBV7-9 to TRBJ1-3, with D perhaps matching TRBD1 (5 bases). The CDR3 is 14 residues long. Trimming removed 3 bases at V and 1 base at J, with 7 bases between. Germline V lookup: CDR1 SEHNR, CDR2 FQNEAQ (reference sequence).

The J gene is TRBJ1-1, the V gene TRBV29-1, with TRBD1 matching 7 bases. There are 14 residues in the CDR3. The J segment lost 4 bases and the V segment lost 7 bases, leaving 12 bases of the junction unmatched. The V gene's germline CDR1 is SQVTM and CDR2 ANQGSEA. Here the CDR3 DNA reads TGCAGCGCTCGAACAGGGGTCGAAACCACTGAAGCTTTCTTT. Protein product: CSARTGVETTEAFF.

V and J are TRBV21-1 and TRBJ1-2; the table calls TRBD1, which could not be checked here. TRBV21-1 is classified as a pseudogene. The CDR3 has 15 residues. In nucleotides, the CDR3 is TGTGCCAGCAGCATAGAGACAGGGCGAAACTATGGCTACACCTTC. This sequence encodes CASSIETGRNYGYTF.

The chain has TRBV6-5 and TRBJ1-1, with TRBD1 matching over 8 bases. The ends lost 8 bases at V and 1 base at J; junction bases unmatched: 0. Germline V gene lookup returns CDR1 MNHEY and CDR2 SVGAGI. The CDR3 is made up of 12 amino acids. DNA for the CDR3: TGTGCCAGCGGACAGGGGAACACTGAAGCTTTCTTT. This sequence encodes CASGQGNTEAFF.

The rearrangement joins TRBV5-1 to TRBJ2-1; no clear D gene. The CDR3 sequence is 13 residues long. The germline V gene encodes CDR1 SGHRS and CDR2 YFSETQ. The V gene lost 4 bases and the J gene lost 5 bases, with 10 bases spanning the gap. Here the CDR3 DNA reads TGCGCCAGCAGCCTCTACAGTAACAATGAGCAGTTCTTC. Amino acids: CASSLYSNNEQFF. Variable domain in full (rest from reference TRBV5-1 and TRBJ2-1): KAGVTQTPRYLIKTRGQQVTLSCSPISGHRSVSWYQQTPGQGLQFLFEYFSETQRNKGNFPGRFSGRQFSNSRSEMNVSTLELGDSALYLCASSLYSNNEQFFGPGTRLTVL.

The chain links TRBV30 to TRBJ1-2; D remains unclear. CDR3 length: 11 amino acids. Germline V CDR1 and CDR2: GTSNPN, SVGIG (reference sequence). The germline V and J ends were trimmed by 0 bases and 8 bases, with 7 bases remaining between them. The CDR3 DNA reads TGTGCCTGGAGTGTATTAAGCGGCTACACCTTC. This translates into CAWSVLSGYTF.

The chain employs TRBV5-1 and TRBJ2-3; TRBD1 matches 10 bases. Germline V gives CDR1 SGHRS, CDR2 YFSETQ. The CDR3 has 16 amino acids. V gave up 4 bases and J gave up 1 base; unmatched junction bases: 6. The CDR3 loop reads CASSEYGTGGTDTQYF. The DNA for the CDR3 is TGCGCCAGCAGCGAGTATGGGACAGGGGGCACAGATACGCAGTATTTT.